The 20 T cell receptor beta chains listed next were all sequenced from one sample in a study of blood T cell repertoires in COVID-19. Libraries were prepared by immunoSEQ multiplex PCR; TCRdb keeps only in-frame clonotypes and omits some of them. Of about 240,000 clones detected, around 89% appear once; the ten largest clones hold 0.99%. The material sequenced was peripheral blood. The source is a middle-aged woman who had recovered from COVID-19.

CDR3 sequence (DNA): TGTGCCAGCGTCGCGGGAGGACCCTACAATGAGCAGTTCTTC. Amino acid sequence: CASVAGGPYNEQFF. The rearrangement uses TRBV7-9 and TRBJ2-1; 8 bases are a match to TRBD2. The V segment lost 8 bases and the J segment 2 bases; nucleotides outside the gene matches: 5. Germline CDR1 SEHNR, CDR2 FQNEAQ (reference sequence). This CDR3 has 14 amino acids.

V usage is TRBV5-6 and J usage is TRBJ2-1; TRBD2 agrees at 8 bases. CDR1 and CDR2 (germline): SGHDT, YYEEEE. The CDR3 covers 13 residues. V lost 6 bases, J lost 8 bases, and 7 bases stayed unmatched. The CDR3 DNA reads as TGTGCCAGCACCGAGGCCGGGAGGGATGAGCAGTTCTTC. It yields the protein CASTEAGRDEQFF.

The chain uses TRBV6-6 and TRBJ2-5, with TRBD2 identical over 13 bases. The CDR3 spans 15 residues. Germline V gives CDR1 MNHNY, CDR2 SVGAGI (reference sequence). Unmatched junction bases numbered 4, after V lost 8 bases and J lost 1 base. CDR3 in amino acids: CASGTSGIPQETQYF. The DNA of the CDR3 is TGTGCCAGCGGGACTAGCGGGATTCCCCAAGAGACCCAGTACTTC.

The rearrangement links TRBV7-9 to TRBJ2-5; TRBD2 agrees at 12 bases. Germline V CDR1 and CDR2: SEHNR, FQNEAQ (reference sequence). The CDR3 covers 15 residues. J lost 4 bases, V lost 5 bases, and 5 bases had no gene match. The CDR3, as DNA: TGTGCCAGCAGCCCACTGGGACTAGCGGGAGAGACCCAGTACTTC. This encodes CASSPLGLAGETQYF. The full variable domain, in which reference TRBV7-9 and TRBJ2-5 provide the parts outside the CDR3, is DTGVSQNPRHKITKRGQNVTFRCDPISEHNRLYWYRQTLGQGPEFLTYFQNEAQLEKSRLLSDRFSAERPKGSFSTLEIQRTEQGDSAMYLCASSPLGLAGETQYFGPGTRLLVL.

The J gene is TRBJ1-2, the V gene TRBV12-5; tentative D call: TRBD1 (5 bases). Trimming removed 7 bases from V and 7 bases from J, with 13 bases in between. The CDR3 has 12 residues. CDR1 and CDR2 from the germline V gene are LGHNT and FRNRAP. CDR3 in DNA: TGTGCTAGTGCCGGGGGTGGGTTTGGCTACACCTTC. Its translation is CASAGGGFGYTF.

This chain joins TRBV11-2 and TRBJ2-7; TRBD2 matches 9 bases. This CDR3 is 15 amino acids long. Germline CDR1 is SGHAT and CDR2 is FQNNGV. Losses at the gene ends were 10 bases for V and 2 bases for J; bases not matched to a gene: 12. The CDR3 nucleotides are TGTGCCAAGCCGGGGCGGGAGGGGGCCCCCTACGAGCAGTACTTC. Its protein is CAKPGREGAPYEQYF.

The chain employs TRBV12-3 or TRBV12-4 and TRBJ1-1, with D uncertain. V lost 4 bases, J lost 9 bases, and 9 bases lay in between. This CDR3 region has 11 residues. The CDR3 sequence: CASSSRPKAFF. The CDR3, as DNA: TGTGCCAGCAGTTCGCGGCCAAAAGCTTTCTTT.

The chain combines TRBV5-1 with TRBJ2-3; TRBD2 matches 8 bases. The ends lost 6 bases at V and 3 bases at J; junction bases unmatched: 6. The CDR3 is made up of 14 amino acids. Germline CDR1 is SGHRS and CDR2 is YFSETQ. The CDR3, as DNA: TGCGCCAGCACACGGGGGGGAGCAACAGATACGCAGTATTTT. Its protein is CASTRGGATDTQYF.

V gene TRBV5-5 combines with J gene TRBJ1-5; 8 nucleotides line up with TRBD1. The CDR3 contains 15 residues. V was clipped by 0 bases and J by 11 bases; unmatched bases: 10. CDR1 is SGHKS and CDR2 is YYEKEE in the germline V gene (reference sequence). The CDR3 nucleotides read TGTGCCAGCAGCTTGGAGACAGGGGCCTTGTCGGCCCAGCATTTT. Its translation: CASSLETGALSAQHF.

V is TRBV2 and J is TRBJ1-4; a weak D match, TRBD1 (6 bases). Germline V gene lookup returns CDR1 SNHLY and CDR2 FYNNEI. The CDR3 sequence is 16 residues long. V was cut by 6 bases and J by 8 bases, with 22 bases left in between. CDR3 bases: TGTGCCAGCAGGGACAGAGCCGGGACCCCGCGCGAAAAACTGTTTTTT. Residues: CASRDRAGTPREKLFF.

The V call is TRBV19, the J call TRBJ2-7; perhaps TRBD1 as D (5 bases). The CDR3 spans 16 residues. Germline V CDR1 and CDR2: LNHDA, SQIVND (reference sequence). Trimming removed 2 bases at V and 0 bases at J, with 14 bases between. The CDR3: CASSISARQSSYEQYF. Here the CDR3 DNA reads TGTGCCAGTAGTATATCGGCCAGACAGAGCTCCTACGAGCAGTACTTC. Together with reference TRBV19 and TRBJ2-7, the CDR3 gives the full variable domain: DGGITQSPKYLFRKEGQNVTLSCEQNLNHDAMYWYRQDPGQGLRLIYYSQIVNDFQKGDIAEGYSVSREKKESFPLTVTSAQKNPTAFYLCASSISARQSSYEQYFGPGTRLTVT.

J is TRBJ2-5 and V is TRBV5-1; D not resolved. The CDR3 is 14 amino acids. V shed 0 bases and J shed 3 bases, with 9 bases lying between them. Germline V gene data show CDR1 as SGHRS and CDR2 as YFSETQ. In nucleotides, the CDR3 is TGCGCCAGCAGCTTGGGGGCCAACAAAGAGACCCAGTACTTC. Protein: CASSLGANKETQYF.

This chain links TRBV7-9 with TRBJ1-6; D is unresolved. Germline values: CDR1 SEHNR, CDR2 FQNEAQ (reference sequence). CDR3 size: 13 residues. V dropped 5 bases and J dropped 10 bases, with 12 bases sitting between them. For the CDR3, the DNA is TGTGCCAGCAGCCGCAATCCGGTCTCACCCCTCCACTTT. It encodes CASSRNPVSPLHF. The variable domain in full, with the rest retrieved from reference TRBV7-9 and TRBJ1-6, is DTGVSQNPRHKITKRGQNVTFRCDPISEHNRLYWYRQTLGQGPEFLTYFQNEAQLEKSRLLSDRFSAERPKGSFSTLEIQRTEQGDSAMYLCASSRNPVSPLHFGNGTRLTVT.

This clone was detected once. The chain is built from TRBV6-2 or TRBV6-3 and TRBJ1-5; D ambiguous. Trimming cost V 2 bases and J 9 bases, with 8 bases left between them. Germline CDR1 is MNHEY and CDR2 is SVGEGT. The CDR3 has 12 residues. CDR3 region: CASSYLLAPQHF. The CDR3, as DNA: TGTGCCAGCAGTTACCTCTTGGCGCCCCAGCATTTT.

The V call is TRBV9, the J call TRBJ2-5; possibly TRBD2 for D (6 bases). V was clipped by 3 bases and J by 1 base, with 16 bases between them. This CDR3 is 16 amino acids long. Per the germline V gene, CDR1 is SGDLS and CDR2 is YYNGEE. The CDR3 nucleotides are TGTGCCAGCAGCGCAACCACCGGGGGTGTCCAAGAGACCCAGTACTTC. This encodes CASSATTGGVQETQYF.

The genes are TRBV5-1 and TRBJ2-7; TRBD2 matches at 7 bases. Germline CDR1 SGHRS, CDR2 YFSETQ. V shed 0 bases, J shed 5 bases, and the junction held 2 bases outside the gene matches. The CDR3 length is 13 residues. The CDR3 coding sequence is TGCGCCAGCAGCTTGGGAGCGGGGAACGAGCAGTACTTC. Translated: CASSLGAGNEQYF.

In DNA, the CDR3 is TGTGCCACGCAGGGACAGGCATCCTACAATGAGCAGTTCTTC. Translation gives CATQGQASYNEQFF. The chain uses TRBV10-3 and TRBJ2-1; 8 bases are shared with TRBD1. This CDR3 spans 14 amino acids. The J segment lost 1 base and the V segment lost 10 bases, leaving 6 bases of the junction unmatched. Per the germline V gene, CDR1 is ENHRY and CDR2 is SYGVKD.

Ten or more counts support this clone. The chain couples TRBV5-3 to TRBJ1-5; D call uncertain. TRBV5-3 is annotated as an ORF whose role is uncertain. V lost 2 bases to trimming and J lost 6 bases, with 12 bases between them. The CDR3 extends over 14 amino acids. The CDR3 DNA follows: TGTGCCAGAAGCTTCCGTCCCCCTTCTCAGCCCCAGCATTTT. This gives the protein CARSFRPPSQPQHF.

The chain is built from TRBV11-2 and TRBJ1-1; D perhaps matches TRBD1 (6 bases). CDR1 SGHAT and CDR2 FQNNGV come from the germline V gene. The CDR3 sequence is 14 residues long. V was clipped by 4 bases and J by 2 bases, with 11 bases between them. The CDR3 sequence is CASSSVDRNTEAFF. CDR3 bases: TGTGCCAGCAGCTCAGTGGACAGAAACACTGAAGCTTTCTTT.

The CDR3 bases are TGTGCCAGTAGTATAGGGGCTAGCGGGGACGAGCAGTACTTC. The encoded protein is CASSIGASGDEQYF. The chain uses TRBV19 and TRBJ2-7; 9 nucleotides match TRBD2. V was clipped by 1 base and J by 5 bases; unmatched bases: 3. The CDR3 has 14 amino acids. Per the germline V gene, CDR1 is LNHDA and CDR2 is SQIVND (reference sequence).